The 23 T cell receptor beta chains below were found in one sample sequenced in a study of OX40 agonist ivuxolimab in advanced cancers. Clones were sequenced by immunoSEQ multiplex PCR, and TCRdb holds only the in-frame ones, with some missing. This sample has roughly 100,000 clones, with around 94% found just once. The specimen was CD4+ or CD8+ T cells sorted from blood, collected in a trial of the OX40 agonist ivuxolimab. These receptor sequences come from an adult with an advanced solid tumor such as melanoma, head and neck, liver or kidney cancer.

The J gene is TRBJ1-2, the V gene TRBV30; D is uncertain. This CDR3 is 14 amino acids long. V lost 5 bases and J lost 0, with 13 bases in between. Germline lookup yields CDR1 GTSNPN and CDR2 SVGIG (reference sequence). The CDR3 protein is CAWGKVEANYGYTF. CDR3 nucleotides: TGTGCCTGGGGTAAGGTCGAAGCTAACTATGGCTACACCTTC.

The chain is built from TRBV5-1 and TRBJ2-7; TRBD2 matches at 8 bases. With 4 bases clipped from V and 2 bases from J, the junction kept 8 bases outside the gene matches. CDR3 length: 15 residues. The germline V gene encodes CDR1 SGHRS and CDR2 YFSETQ. The CDR3 loop reads CASSLLTGGAYEQYF. CDR3 nucleotides: TGCGCCAGCAGCCTCTTGACCGGGGGGGCCTACGAGCAGTACTTC.

The chain employs TRBV19 and TRBJ2-5; 8 bases match TRBD2. The CDR3 runs to 15 residues. J was trimmed by 2 bases and V by 5 bases; bases with no gene match: 7. The germline V gene has CDR1 LNHDA and CDR2 SQIVND (reference sequence). The CDR3 nucleotides read TGTGCCAGTAGTCCCCGACTAGCGTCACAAGAGACCCAGTACTTC. The encoded protein is CASSPRLASQETQYF.

This clone was detected only once. The J gene is TRBJ2-7, the V gene TRBV5-1; D gene ambiguous. The V end lost 8 bases, the J end lost 2 bases, and 17 bases lay between the germline ends. CDR3 length equals 14 residues. The germline gives CDR1 SGHRS, CDR2 YFSETQ. CDR3 protein: CASSIEAGTYEQYF. In nucleotides, the CDR3 is TGCGCCAGTTCGATTGAGGCCGGTACCTACGAGCAGTACTTC.

This clone was observed once. The chain recombines TRBV15 with TRBJ1-5; 7 bases are a match to TRBD1. Germline values: CDR1 LNHNV, CDR2 YYDKDF (reference sequence). The CDR3 is 13 residues long. The trim removed 5 bases at V and 10 bases at J, leaving 8 bases unmatched. CDR3 in DNA: TGTGCCACCAGCCCAAGGGGGACAGACCCCCAGCATTTT. Its translation: CATSPRGTDPQHF.

The rearrangement links TRBV11-3 to TRBJ2-3; D uncertain. Trimming pared 5 bases from V and 1 base from J, leaving 10 bases between. The CDR3 has 14 residues. Germline V gene sequence: CDR1 SGHNT, CDR2 YENEEA. The CDR3 sequence is CASSETAGTDTQYF. Here the CDR3 DNA reads TGTGCCAGCAGCGAAACCGCGGGCACAGATACGCAGTATTTT.

The table lists this clone with a few counts. The J gene is TRBJ1-2, the V gene TRBV19; tentatively, D is TRBD1 (5 bases). CDR1 LNHDA and CDR2 SQIVND come from the germline V gene (reference sequence). There are 12 residues in the CDR3. Trimming pared 5 bases from V and 4 bases from J, leaving 8 bases between. The CDR3 region is CASSPTAYGYTF. The CDR3 region has the DNA TGTGCCAGTAGTCCGACAGCCTATGGCTACACCTTC.

The chain links TRBV15 to TRBJ1-5, with D possibly matching TRBD1 (5 bases). The CDR3 contains 15 residues. Germline V gene sequence: CDR1 LNHNV, CDR2 YYDKDF (reference sequence). The ends were cut back, 0 bases at V and 5 bases at J, with 11 bases in the middle. The CDR3 nucleotides are TGTGCCACCAGCAGAGATCCGACGGGGGATCAGCCCCAGCATTTT. It codes for CATSRDPTGDQPQHF.

This rearrangement joins TRBV6-6 to TRBJ1-1, with D unresolved. Trimming cost V 7 bases and J 1 base, with 13 bases left between them. This CDR3 spans 14 amino acids. Germline-derived CDR1 and CDR2 are MNHNY and SVGAGI (reference sequence). The CDR3 here is CASIALGANTEAFF. CDR3 in DNA: TGTGCCAGCATCGCCTTAGGAGCGAACACTGAAGCTTTCTTT.

This chain joins TRBV30 and TRBJ2-3; D gene uncertain. V was clipped by 0 bases and J by 1 base, with 14 bases between them. The CDR3 sequence is 16 residues long. Germline lookup yields CDR1 GTSNPN and CDR2 SVGIG (reference sequence). The CDR3 is CAWSVRWAAGTDTQYF. CDR3 nucleotide sequence: TGTGCCTGGAGTGTACGATGGGCCGCAGGCACAGATACGCAGTATTTT. Full variable domain (rest looked up from reference TRBV30 and TRBJ2-3): SQTIHQWPATLVQPVGSPLSLECTVEGTSNPNLYWYRQAAGRGLQLLFYSVGIGQISSEVPQNLSASRPQDRQFILSSKKLLLSDSGFYLCAWSVRWAAGTDTQYFGPGTRLTVL.

A single count supports this clone. The genes are TRBV6-5 and TRBJ2-3; 7 bases map to TRBD1. This CDR3 contains 16 residues. The germline gives CDR1 MNHEY, CDR2 SVGAGI. V lost 2 bases and J lost 1; bases outside the gene matches: 6. In DNA form, the CDR3 reads TGTGCCAGCAGTTACCCGCTAGACAGGGGCACAGATACGCAGTATTTT. Amino acid sequence: CASSYPLDRGTDTQYF.

The gene calls are TRBV4-2 and TRBJ2-3; no firm D call. V was clipped by 5 bases and J by 1 base, with 4 bases between them. The CDR3 sequence is 12 residues long. Germline loops: CDR1 LGHNA, CDR2 YNFKEQ. In nucleotides, the CDR3 is TGTGCCAGCAGCAAAGGCACAGATACGCAGTATTTT. Encoded protein: CASSKGTDTQYF.

The J gene is TRBJ2-7, the V gene TRBV4-2; either TRBD1 or TRBD2 may fit D (7 bases each). Trimming pared 0 bases from V and 6 bases from J, leaving 15 bases between. CDR1 is LGHNA, CDR2 YNFKEQ, per germline. The CDR3 extends over 15 amino acids. The CDR3 DNA reads TGTGCCAGCAGCCAAGAGGGCAGGGGGGGAGGCGAGCAGTACTTC. Protein product: CASSQEGRGGGEQYF.

This CDR3 reads CASSSLEQPQHF. CDR3 nucleotide sequence: TGTGCCAGCAGCTCGTTGGAGCAGCCCCAGCATTTT. This chain joins TRBV6-1 and TRBJ1-5, with D uncertain. The CDR3 runs to 12 residues. CDR1 MNHNS and CDR2 SASEGT come from the germline V gene. The V gene lost 6 bases and the J gene lost 7 bases, with 10 bases spanning the gap.

This clone was seen once. This chain links TRBV9 with TRBJ1-6, with 7 positions matching TRBD1. CDR1 and CDR2 (germline): SGDLS, YYNGEE. V was clipped by 3 bases and J by 6 bases; unmatched bases: 6. The CDR3 sequence is 15 residues long. The DNA of the CDR3 is TGTGCCAGCAGCGAGACAGGGTTGGGTAATTCACCCCTCCACTTT. Protein sequence: CASSETGLGNSPLHF.

The genes are TRBV16 and TRBJ1-5, with D perhaps TRBD1 (5 bases). This CDR3 spans 13 amino acids. Germline CDR1 reads KGHSY; CDR2 reads FQNENV. The V gene lost 6 bases and the J gene lost 7 bases, with 13 bases spanning the gap. The CDR3 here is CASSLRVLQPQHF. The CDR3 bases are TGTGCCAGCAGTCTCAGGGTGTTGCAGCCCCAGCATTTT.

This chain joins TRBV2 and TRBJ2-5, with no clear D. V lost 7 bases, J lost 5 bases, and 11 bases lay in between. CDR1 is SNHLY, CDR2 FYNNEI, per germline. The CDR3 spans 12 residues. The chain's CDR3 is CASTPLAETQYF. The DNA of the CDR3 is TGTGCCAGCACCCCTTTAGCTGAGACCCAGTACTTC.

The rearrangement joins TRBV11-2 to TRBJ1-1; no definite D call. CDR3 length: 13 residues. CDR1 is SGHAT and CDR2 is FQNNGV in the germline V gene. Between the trimmed V and J ends, which lost 1 base and 6 bases, there was a span of 9 bases. The CDR3 DNA reads as TGTGCCAGCAGCTTAGCCCGGACTTCTGAAGCTTTCTTT. Its translation: CASSLARTSEAFF.

The chain couples TRBV30 to TRBJ2-3; TRBD2 is a possible D gene (7 bases). This CDR3 comprises 14 residues. Trimming cost V 1 base and J 5 bases, with 13 bases left between them. The germline V gene encodes CDR1 GTSNPN and CDR2 SVGIG (reference sequence). The CDR3 DNA reads TGTGCCTGGAGTGGGGGGGGCGAGGAAGATACGCAGTATTTT. This codes for CAWSGGGEEDTQYF.

The V gene is TRBV6-1, the J gene TRBJ2-1; the match to TRBD2 covers 10 bases. There are 15 residues in the CDR3. Germline CDR1 reads MNHNS; CDR2 reads SASEGT. With V trimmed by 2 bases and J by 2 bases, 0 bases remained unmatched. CDR3 nucleotides: TGTGCCAGCAGTGAACTAGCGGGAGCCTACAATGAGCAGTTCTTC. Translated, it gives CASSELAGAYNEQFF.

The rearrangement uses TRBV19 and TRBJ1-5; D is undetermined. Trimming took off 5 bases at V and 6 bases at J, with 8 bases between the two ends. CDR1 and CDR2 from the germline V gene are LNHDA and SQIVND (reference sequence). CDR3 size: 12 residues. The DNA of the CDR3 is TGTGCCAGTAGTGCCGGAATTCAGCCCCAGCATTTT. As protein: CASSAGIQPQHF.

The chain links TRBV11-3 to TRBJ2-1, with D maybe TRBD2 (5 bases). The V end was cut by 6 bases, the J end by 10 bases, with 13 bases between. CDR1 SGHNT and CDR2 YENEEA come from the germline V gene. This CDR3 is 12 amino acids long. The CDR3 here is CASSPLGTEQFF. DNA for the CDR3: TGTGCCAGCAGTCCACTAGGTACGGAGCAGTTCTTC.

The chain couples TRBV9 to TRBJ2-3; 9 nucleotides align to TRBD1. CDR1 SGDLS and CDR2 YYNGEE come from the germline V gene. V lost 3 bases, J lost 7 bases, and 12 bases stayed unmatched. The CDR3 length is 16 residues. The CDR3 sequence is CASSASDRGLVYTQYF. CDR3 in DNA: TGTGCCAGCAGCGCTTCGGACAGGGGTTTAGTGTATACGCAGTATTTT.